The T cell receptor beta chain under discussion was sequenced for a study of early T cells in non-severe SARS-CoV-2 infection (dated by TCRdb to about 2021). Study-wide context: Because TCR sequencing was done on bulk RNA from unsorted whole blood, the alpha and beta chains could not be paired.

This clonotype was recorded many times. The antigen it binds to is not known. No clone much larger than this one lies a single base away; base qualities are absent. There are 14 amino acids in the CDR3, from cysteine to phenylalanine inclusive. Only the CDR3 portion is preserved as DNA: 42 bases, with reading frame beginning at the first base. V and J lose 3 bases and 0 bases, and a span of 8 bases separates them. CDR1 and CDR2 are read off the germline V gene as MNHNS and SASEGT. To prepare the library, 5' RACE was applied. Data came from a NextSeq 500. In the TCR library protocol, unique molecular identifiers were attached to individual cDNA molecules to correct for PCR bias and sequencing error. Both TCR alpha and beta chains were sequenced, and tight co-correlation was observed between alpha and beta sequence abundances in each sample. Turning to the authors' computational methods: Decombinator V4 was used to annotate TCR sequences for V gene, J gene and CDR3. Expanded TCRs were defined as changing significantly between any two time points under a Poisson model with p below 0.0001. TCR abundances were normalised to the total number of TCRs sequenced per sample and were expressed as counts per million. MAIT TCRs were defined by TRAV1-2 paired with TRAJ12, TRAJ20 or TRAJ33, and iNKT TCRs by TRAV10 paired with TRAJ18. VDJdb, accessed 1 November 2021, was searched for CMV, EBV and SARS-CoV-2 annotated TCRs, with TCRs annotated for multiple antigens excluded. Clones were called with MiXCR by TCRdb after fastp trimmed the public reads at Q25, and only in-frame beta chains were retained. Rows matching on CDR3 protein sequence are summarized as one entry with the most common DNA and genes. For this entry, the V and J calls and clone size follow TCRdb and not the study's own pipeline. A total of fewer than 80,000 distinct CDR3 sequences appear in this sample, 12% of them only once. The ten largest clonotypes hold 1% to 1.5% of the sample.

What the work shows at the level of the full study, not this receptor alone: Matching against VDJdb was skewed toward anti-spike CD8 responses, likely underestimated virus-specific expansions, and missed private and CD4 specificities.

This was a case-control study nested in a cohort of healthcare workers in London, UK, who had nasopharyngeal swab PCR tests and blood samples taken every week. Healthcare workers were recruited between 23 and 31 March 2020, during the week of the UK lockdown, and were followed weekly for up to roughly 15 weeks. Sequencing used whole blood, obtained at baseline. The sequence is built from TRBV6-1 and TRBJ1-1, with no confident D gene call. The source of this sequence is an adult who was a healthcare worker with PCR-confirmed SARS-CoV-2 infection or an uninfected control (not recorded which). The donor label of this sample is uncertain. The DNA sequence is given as TGTGCCAGCAGTGACACGGAGGTGAACACTGAAGCTTTCTTT. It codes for CASSDTEVNTEAFF.